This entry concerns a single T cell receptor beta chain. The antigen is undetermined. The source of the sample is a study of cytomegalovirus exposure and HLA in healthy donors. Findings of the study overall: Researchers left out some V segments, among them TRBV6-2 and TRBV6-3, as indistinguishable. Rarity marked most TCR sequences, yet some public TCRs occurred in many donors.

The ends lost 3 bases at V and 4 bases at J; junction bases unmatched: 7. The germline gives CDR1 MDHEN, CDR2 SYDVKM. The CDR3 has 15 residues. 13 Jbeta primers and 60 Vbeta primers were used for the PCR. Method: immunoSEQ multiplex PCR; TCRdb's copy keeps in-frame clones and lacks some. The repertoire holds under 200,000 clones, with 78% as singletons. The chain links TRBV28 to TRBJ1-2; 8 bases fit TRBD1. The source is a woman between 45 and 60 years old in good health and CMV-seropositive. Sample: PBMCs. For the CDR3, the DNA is TGTGCCAGCAGTTTCCCCCCCGGGACAGGCTATGGCTACACCTTC. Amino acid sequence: CASSFPPGTGYGYTF.